The source of this TCR beta chain is a study of blood T cell repertoires in COVID-19. In the study overall: The United States, Italy and Spain supplied acute and convalescent COVID-19 samples. Sources were T cells, B-cell-depleted T cells, or PBMCs; the material itself was cDNA or gDNA.

Profiling relied on immunoSEQ multiplex PCR, and the TCRdb table lists in-frame clones only, not all of them. The sample records some 94,000 clones, approximately 87% being singletons. In germline, CDR1 is SGHRS, CDR2 YFSETQ. This CDR3 spans 14 amino acids. The V segment lost 7 bases and the J segment 5 bases; nucleotides outside the gene matches: 12. This chain links TRBV5-1 with TRBJ2-7; TRBD1 matches at 7 bases. Source material: peripheral blood. This clonotype was sampled from a human donor in a cohort sampled during active COVID-19. The CDR3 loop reads CASRLRGPIDEQYF. The CDR3 DNA sequence: TGCGCCAGCCGCCTTAGGGGGCCGATTGACGAGCAGTACTTC.